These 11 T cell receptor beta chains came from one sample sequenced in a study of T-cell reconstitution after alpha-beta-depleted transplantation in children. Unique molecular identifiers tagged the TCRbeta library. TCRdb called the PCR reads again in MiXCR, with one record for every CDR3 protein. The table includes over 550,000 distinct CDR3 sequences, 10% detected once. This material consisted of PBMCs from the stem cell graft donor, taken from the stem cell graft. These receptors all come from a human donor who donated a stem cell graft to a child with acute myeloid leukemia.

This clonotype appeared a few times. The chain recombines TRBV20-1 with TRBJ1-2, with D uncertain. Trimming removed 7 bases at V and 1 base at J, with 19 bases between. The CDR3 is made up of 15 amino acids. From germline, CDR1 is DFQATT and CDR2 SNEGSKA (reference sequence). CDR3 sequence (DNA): TGCAGTGGGGTCGCCCCCTCAAACTTTAACTATGGCTACACCTTC. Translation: CSGVAPSNFNYGYTF.

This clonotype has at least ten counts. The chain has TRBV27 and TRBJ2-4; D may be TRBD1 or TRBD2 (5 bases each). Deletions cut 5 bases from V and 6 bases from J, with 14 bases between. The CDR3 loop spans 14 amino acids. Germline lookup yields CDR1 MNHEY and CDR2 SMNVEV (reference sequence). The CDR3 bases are TGTGCCAGCAGTCCCCCGGGGCATGCAAACATTCAGTACTTC. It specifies CASSPPGHANIQYF.

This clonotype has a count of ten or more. CDR3: CASSLTGGQGTEAFF. In nucleotides, the CDR3 is TGTGCCAGCAGCTTGACAGGGGGGCAGGGGACTGAAGCTTTCTTT. This chain joins TRBV12-3 or TRBV12-4 and TRBJ1-1, with TRBD1 matching 9 bases. The V and J ends lost 6 bases and 5 bases, in that order; junction bases with no gene match: 10. The CDR3 sequence is 15 residues long.

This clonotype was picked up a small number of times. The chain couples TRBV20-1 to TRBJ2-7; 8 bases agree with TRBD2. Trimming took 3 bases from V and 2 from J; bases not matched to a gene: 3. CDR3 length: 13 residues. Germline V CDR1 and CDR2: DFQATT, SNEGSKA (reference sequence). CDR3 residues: CSARTGLAYEQYF. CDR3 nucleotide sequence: TGCAGTGCTAGGACGGGACTAGCCTACGAGCAGTACTTC.

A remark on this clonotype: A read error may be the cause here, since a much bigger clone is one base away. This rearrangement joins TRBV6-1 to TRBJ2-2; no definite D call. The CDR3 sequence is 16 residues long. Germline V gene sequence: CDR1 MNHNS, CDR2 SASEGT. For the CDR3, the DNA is TGTGCCGGCAGTCCGGGCCCCCGAGGAGAAACCGGGGAGCTGTTTTTT. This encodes CAGSPGPRGETGELFF.

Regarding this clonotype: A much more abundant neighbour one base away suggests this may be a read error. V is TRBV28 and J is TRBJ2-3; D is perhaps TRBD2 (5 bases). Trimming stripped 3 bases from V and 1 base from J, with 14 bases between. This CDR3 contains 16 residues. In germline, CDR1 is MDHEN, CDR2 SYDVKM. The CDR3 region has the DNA TGTGCCAGCAGTTTGGGGAGTTGGGGTTGCACAGATACGCAGTATTTT. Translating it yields CASSLGSWGCTDTQYF.

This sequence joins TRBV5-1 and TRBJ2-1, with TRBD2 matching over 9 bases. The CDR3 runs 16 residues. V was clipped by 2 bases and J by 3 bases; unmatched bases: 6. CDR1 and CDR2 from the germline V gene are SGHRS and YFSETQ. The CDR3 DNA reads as TGCGCCAGCAGCTTTGGTTTGCGGGAGGGCTACAATGAGCAGTTCTTC. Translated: CASSFGLREGYNEQFF.

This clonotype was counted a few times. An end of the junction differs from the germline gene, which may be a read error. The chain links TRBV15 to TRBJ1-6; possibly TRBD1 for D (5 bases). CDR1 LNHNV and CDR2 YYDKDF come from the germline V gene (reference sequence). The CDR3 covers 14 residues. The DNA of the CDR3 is TGTGCCACCAGCAGAGACCGCGAGTTCTCGGGGCGGCTTTTC. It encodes CATSRDREFSGRLF.

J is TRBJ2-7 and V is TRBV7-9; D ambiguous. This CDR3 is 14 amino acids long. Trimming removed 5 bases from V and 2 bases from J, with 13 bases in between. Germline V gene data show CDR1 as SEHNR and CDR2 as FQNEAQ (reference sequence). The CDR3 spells CASSPRSLAYEQYF. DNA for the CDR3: TGTGCCAGCAGCCCACGTAGCCTAGCCTACGAGCAGTACTTC.

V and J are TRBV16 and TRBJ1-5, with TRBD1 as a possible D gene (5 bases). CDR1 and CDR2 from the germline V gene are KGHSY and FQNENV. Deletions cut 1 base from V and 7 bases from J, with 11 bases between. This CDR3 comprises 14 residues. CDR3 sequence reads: CASSQLAGNQPQHF. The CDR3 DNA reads TGTGCCAGCAGCCAATTGGCAGGGAACCAGCCCCAGCATTTT.

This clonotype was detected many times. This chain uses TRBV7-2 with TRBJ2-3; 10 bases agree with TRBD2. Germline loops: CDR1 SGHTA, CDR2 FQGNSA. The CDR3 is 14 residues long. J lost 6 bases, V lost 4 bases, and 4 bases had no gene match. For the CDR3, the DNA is TGTGCCAGCAGCTCTAGCGGGAGAGGGGATACGCAGTATTTT. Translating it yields CASSSSGRGDTQYF.